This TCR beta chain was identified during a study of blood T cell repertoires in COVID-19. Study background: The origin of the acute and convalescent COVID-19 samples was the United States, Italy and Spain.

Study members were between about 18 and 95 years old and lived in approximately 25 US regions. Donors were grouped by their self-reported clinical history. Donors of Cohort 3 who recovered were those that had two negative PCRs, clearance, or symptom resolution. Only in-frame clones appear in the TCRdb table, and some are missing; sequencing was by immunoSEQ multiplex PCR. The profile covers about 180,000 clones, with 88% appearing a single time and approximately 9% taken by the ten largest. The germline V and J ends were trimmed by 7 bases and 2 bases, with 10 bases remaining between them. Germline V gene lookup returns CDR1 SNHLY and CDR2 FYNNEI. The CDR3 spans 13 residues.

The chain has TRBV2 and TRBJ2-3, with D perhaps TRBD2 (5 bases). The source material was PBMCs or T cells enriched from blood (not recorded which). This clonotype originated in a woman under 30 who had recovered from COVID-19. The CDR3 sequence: CASTRTFTDTQYF. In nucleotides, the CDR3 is TGTGCCAGCACGAGGACTTTCACAGATACGCAGTATTTT.